The next 19 T cell receptor beta chains were all read from a single sample in a study of CD8+CD57+ T cells in acquired aplastic anemia. Genomic DNA acted as the template from which TCR beta VDJ combination and CDR3 sequence profiling were carried out. TCRdb passed the reads through MiXCR, listing each CDR3 protein once. The sample records 50,000 to 65,000 distinct CDR3 sequences, around 57% being singletons. Sequenced patients had shown CD8+CD57+ cell expansion by flow cytometry. Sequenced material: sorted CD4+, CD8+, or CD8+CD57+ T cells (not recorded which) from PBMCs. These receptors came from a human donor with aplastic anemia.

This clonotype was seen at least ten times. V gene TRBV5-5 combines with J gene TRBJ1-1; 7 bases map to TRBD1. The CDR3 spans 13 residues. Per the germline V gene, CDR1 is SGHKS and CDR2 is YYEKEE (reference sequence). Trimming removed 4 bases from V and 4 bases from J; junction bases left unmatched: 4. CDR3 DNA: TGTGCCAGCAGCGTGGACAGGCCCACTGAAGCTTTCTTT. Translating gives CASSVDRPTEAFF. Filled out from reference TRBV5-5 and TRBJ1-1, the complete variable domain reads DAGVTQSPTHLIKTRGQQVTLRCSPISGHKSVSWYQQVLGQGPQFIFQYYEKEERGRGNFPDRFSARQFPNYSSELNVNALLLGDSALYLCASSVDRPTEAFFGQGTRLTVV.

The rearrangement joins TRBV7-2 to TRBJ1-5; 7 bases align to TRBD1. Germline trimming cut 4 bases from V and 6 bases from J; bases unmatched to any gene: 9. From germline, CDR1 is SGHTA and CDR2 FQGNSA. The CDR3 is 15 residues long. Written as DNA, the CDR3 is TGTGCCAGCAGCTGGAGACAGGGAGGTAGTCAGCCCCAGCATTTT. This translates into CASSWRQGGSQPQHF.

The sample holds many counts of this clonotype. The DNA for the CDR3 is TGCGCCAGCAGCCAAGATTCTGGAGGGGCCACCTACGAGCAGTACTTC. It specifies CASSQDSGGATYEQYF. The rearrangement uses TRBV4-3 and TRBJ2-7; tentatively, D is TRBD2 (6 bases). V gave up 0 bases and J gave up 2 bases, with 14 bases separating them. Germline lookup yields CDR1 LGHNA and CDR2 YSLEER. The CDR3 is 16 amino acids.

The chain recombines TRBV9 with TRBJ2-1, with D tentatively TRBD2 (6 bases). The CDR3 has 14 amino acids. Germline CDR1 is SGDLS and CDR2 is YYNGEE. Trimming cost V 0 bases and J 6 bases, with 10 bases left between them. Written as DNA, the CDR3 is TGTGCCAGCAGCGTAGCGGGGGTTGGCAATGAGCAGTTCTTC. Translated: CASSVAGVGNEQFF.

This clonotype is deemed medium-sized (0.01 to 0.1%). The chain combines TRBV29-1 with TRBJ2-7; D unresolved. The V and J ends lost 7 bases and 2 bases respectively, with 18 bases between them. Germline lookup yields CDR1 SQVTM and CDR2 ANQGSEA. The CDR3 is 14 residues long. This CDR3 reads CSARTLTGTYEQYF. The CDR3 nucleotides read TGCAGCGCCCGAACCCTGACTGGCACCTACGAGCAGTACTTC.

The chain links TRBV13 to TRBJ2-1; TRBD2 agrees at 8 bases. CDR3 length: 15 residues. CDR1 PRHDT and CDR2 FYEKMQ come from the germline V gene (reference sequence). Losses at the gene ends were 5 bases for V and 6 bases for J; bases not matched to a gene: 9. Here the CDR3 DNA reads TGTGCCAGCAGCCTCCGGGGGGGGCACCCCAATGAGCAGTTCTTC. Protein product: CASSLRGGHPNEQFF.

This clonotype ranks as medium-sized. The genes are TRBV24-1 and TRBJ2-1; D possibly corresponds to TRBD1 (5 bases). The germline gives CDR1 KGHDR, CDR2 SFDVKD. Trimming pared 3 bases from V and 13 bases from J, leaving 12 bases between. CDR3 length equals 12 residues. In nucleotides, the CDR3 is TGTGCCACCAGTGATCGACAGTATTTTCAGTTCTTC. Its protein product is CATSDRQYFQFF.

The CDR3 region has the DNA TGTGCCAGCAGTGAGGGGTATCAGCCCCAGCATTTT. Its protein product is CASSEGYQPQHF. The V and J genes are TRBV2 and TRBJ1-5; no definite D call. Germline values: CDR1 SNHLY, CDR2 FYNNEI. The CDR3 length is 12 residues. V dropped 3 bases and J dropped 5 bases, with 5 bases sitting between them.

The chain couples TRBV6-5 to TRBJ2-7; D remains ambiguous. Germline loops: CDR1 MNHEY, CDR2 SVGAGI. V dropped 0 bases and J dropped 2 bases, with 8 bases sitting between them. The CDR3 totals 14 residues. The CDR3 sequence: CASSYSTITYEQYV. The CDR3 DNA reads TGTGCCAGCAGTTACTCGACAATAACCTACGAGCAGTACGTC.

At least ten counts were recorded for this clonotype. The chain joins TRBV12-3 or TRBV12-4 to TRBJ2-5; the D gene is possibly TRBD2 (5 bases). V lost 6 bases and J lost 9, with 17 bases in between. There are 13 residues in the CDR3. The CDR3 is CASRHDTTEAQYF. The CDR3 bases are TGTGCCAGCAGACATGACACCACGGAGGCCCAGTACTTC.

J is TRBJ1-5 and V is TRBV7-2; D unresolved. The V end was cut by 1 base, the J end by 7 bases, with 8 bases between. The CDR3 has 13 amino acids. In germline, CDR1 is SGHTA, CDR2 FQGNSA. This chain's CDR3 is CASSLGSSQPQHF. CDR3 bases: TGTGCCAGCAGCTTAGGGTCGTCCCAGCCCCAGCATTTT.

This chain joins TRBV10-1 and TRBJ1-3; D is unclear. The germline V gene has CDR1 WNHNN and CDR2 SYGVQD (reference sequence). The CDR3 runs 12 residues. V was shortened by 8 bases and J by 3 bases, with 8 bases between the two germline ends. The CDR3 spells CASGLNGNTIYF. CDR3 DNA sequence: TGCGCCAGCGGCCTGAATGGAAACACCATATATTTT.

The rearrangement uses TRBV7-2 and TRBJ2-3, with 9 bases fitting TRBD2. This CDR3 is built from 14 residues. In germline, CDR1 is SGHTA, CDR2 FQGNSA. The ends lost 7 bases at V and 0 bases at J; junction bases unmatched: 2. The CDR3 sequence: CASTLAGSTDTQYF. In DNA form, the CDR3 reads TGTGCCAGCACCCTAGCGGGGAGCACAGATACGCAGTATTTT.

The V call is TRBV7-3, the J call TRBJ2-3; 8 nucleotides align to TRBD1. CDR1 and CDR2 from the germline V gene are SGHTA and FQGTGA. The ends lost 5 bases at V and 5 bases at J; junction bases unmatched: 3. The CDR3 loop spans 13 amino acids. CDR3 sequence reads: CASSMTGVDTQYF. The CDR3 coding sequence is TGTGCCAGCAGCATGACAGGGGTAGATACGCAGTATTTT.

On this clonotype itself: Sequence at one end of the junction differs from germline and may be a read error. CDR3 sequence: CASSLDGGNTIYF. CDR3 in DNA: TGCGCCAGCAGCCTGGATGGGGGAAACACCATATATTTT. This chain links TRBV11-2 with TRBJ1-3; D call uncertain. The CDR3 runs to 13 residues. From germline, CDR1 is SGHAT and CDR2 FQNNGV. Full variable domain (outside the CDR3, taken from reference TRBV11-2 and TRBJ1-3): EAGVAQSPRYKIIEKRQSVAFWCNPISGHATLYWYQQILGQGPKLLIQFQNNGVVDDSQLPKDRFSAERLKGVDSTLKIQPAKLEDSAVYLCASSLDGGNTIYFGEGSWLTVV.

V usage is TRBV14 and J usage is TRBJ2-5; 7 bases match TRBD2. Germline CDR1 and CDR2: SGHDN and FVKESK. The CDR3 loop spans 16 amino acids. V trimming: 0 bases; J trimming: 2 bases; junction bases outside the gene matches: 6. CDR3 sequence: CASSQDRASGQETQYF. The CDR3 coding sequence is TGTGCCAGCAGCCAAGACAGGGCTAGCGGACAAGAGACCCAGTACTTC.

This clonotype has at least ten counts. This chain links TRBV4-1 with TRBJ2-5; tentative D call: TRBD1 (7 bases). The length of the CDR3 is 16 residues. V lost 4 bases to trimming and J lost 2 bases, with 17 bases between them. Germline assignment: CDR1 MGHRA and CDR2 YSYEKL. The CDR3, as DNA: TGCGCCAGCAGCCCGGCGGGACAGCGAATTCAAGAGACCCAGTACTTC. Translating it yields CASSPAGQRIQETQYF.

The chain couples TRBV7-9 to TRBJ2-7; possible D gene TRBD2, 7 bases. Germline V CDR1 and CDR2: SEHNR, FQNEAQ (reference sequence). The length of the CDR3 is 13 residues. Trimming removed 5 bases from V and 3 bases from J, with 11 bases in between. The CDR3 region is CASSGRGNYEQYF. The CDR3 coding sequence is TGTGCCAGCAGCGGGAGGGGGAACTACGAGCAGTACTTC.

Points on this clonotype: This may come from a read error, since a much larger clone is one base off. J is TRBJ2-3 and V is TRBV6-4; D is unresolved. The germline V gene encodes CDR1 MRHNA and CDR2 SNTAGT. This CDR3 contains 16 residues. As DNA, the CDR3 is TGTGCCAGCAGTAACTCGCGGACCAAAAGCACAGATACGCGGTATTTT. Protein sequence: CASSNSRTKSTDTRYF.